In its sample, the clone carrying this T cell receptor (beta chain) was seen a few times. An end of the junction does not agree with germline; a read error may underlie this. This sample was taken from a study of patients and donors after allogeneic stem cell transplantation. CDR3 size: 15 residues. The germline CDR1 and CDR2 sequences are SGHRS and YFSETQ. TCRdb fed the RT-PCR reads into MiXCR, producing one record per CDR3 protein. This table holds 98,000 or so distinct CDR3 sequences, around 38% found once. This chain uses TRBV5-1 with TRBJ1-5, with 8 bases identical to TRBD1. This receptor was taken from a human donor who was either an allogeneic HSCT recipient or a stem cell or donor lymphocyte infusion donor (not recorded which). It is not recorded whose cells these are; they may come from a transplant donor. The sample consisted of blood, either unsorted or a sorted T cell fraction (not recorded which). The CDR3 nucleotides are TGCGCCAGCAGCTTTGTGGCAGGGGGCAACCAGCCCCAGCATTTT. Translating gives CASSFVAGGNQPQHF.